The 19 T cell receptor beta chains listed next were all sequenced from one sample in a study of cytomegalovirus exposure and HLA in healthy donors. The PCR employed 60 Vbeta primers together with 13 Jbeta primers. The table came from immunoSEQ multiplex PCR; TCRdb's copy has only in-frame clones and leaves some out. The sample includes about 120,000 clones, over 60% of them seen just once. Material for sequencing was PBMCs. The receptors derive from a woman aged 60-70 years in good health and CMV-seropositive.

This chain joins TRBV5-1 and TRBJ2-1, with 10 bases identical to TRBD2. Looked up from germline, CDR1 is SGHRS and CDR2 is YFSETQ. Losses at the gene ends were 4 bases for V and 6 bases for J; bases not matched to a gene: 7. This CDR3 comprises 15 residues. Here the CDR3 DNA reads TGCGCCAGCAGCCTCGGACTAGCGGTTTCCAATGAGCAGTTCTTC. Its protein product is CASSLGLAVSNEQFF.

This chain joins TRBV10-3 and TRBJ1-6; maybe TRBD1 (6 bases). The germline gives CDR1 ENHRY, CDR2 SYGVKD. The CDR3 extends over 14 amino acids. Trimming left V 6 bases short and J 3 bases short, with 9 bases between. This chain's CDR3 is CAIRGTFYNSPLHF. The CDR3 nucleotides are TGTGCCATCAGGGGGACATTCTATAATTCACCCCTCCACTTT.

This clone was observed many times. This sequence joins TRBV6-1 and TRBJ1-5, with 9 nucleotides matching TRBD1. The CDR3 extends over 14 amino acids. Germline trimming cut 9 bases from V and 1 base from J; bases unmatched to any gene: 4. The germline CDR1 and CDR2 sequences are MNHNS and SASEGT. Here the CDR3 DNA reads TGTGCCAGTGATGGACAGGGGAGCAATCAGCCCCAGCATTTT. This codes for CASDGQGSNQPQHF.

This chain connects TRBV15 to TRBJ1-2; 7 bases are a match to TRBD1. With 0 bases clipped from V and 6 bases from J, the junction kept 10 bases outside the gene matches. Germline V gene data show CDR1 as LNHNV and CDR2 as YYDKDF (reference sequence). CDR3 length: 16 residues. CDR3 bases: TGTGCCACCAGCAGAGATGGTGCGACAGGGAGGCATGGCTACACCTTC. Translating gives CATSRDGATGRHGYTF.

This clone was picked up one time. The chain recombines TRBV29-1 with TRBJ2-1, with D maybe TRBD2 (5 bases). Trimming shortened V by 1 base and J by 0 bases, and 13 bases separated the two germline ends. Germline lookup yields CDR1 SQVTM and CDR2 ANQGSEA. There are 16 residues in the CDR3. The CDR3 spells CSVEVGESSSYNEQFF. Here the CDR3 DNA reads TGCAGCGTTGAAGTTGGGGAGTCTAGCTCCTACAATGAGCAGTTCTTC.

This chain links TRBV5-1 with TRBJ2-4; 10 bases match TRBD2. V dropped 4 bases and J dropped 3; count of bases not matched to a gene: 4. Per the germline V gene, CDR1 is SGHRS and CDR2 is YFSETQ. The CDR3 totals 15 residues. The CDR3 reads CASSGGLAVKNIQYF. The CDR3 DNA follows: TGCGCCAGCAGCGGAGGACTAGCGGTCAAAAACATTCAGTACTTC. The variable domain in full, with the rest retrieved from reference TRBV5-1 and TRBJ2-4, is KAGVTQTPRYLIKTRGQQVTLSCSPISGHRSVSWYQQTPGQGLQFLFEYFSETQRNKGNFPGRFSGRQFSNSRSEMNVSTLELGDSALYLCASSGGLAVKNIQYFGAGTRLSVL.

This clone was detected once. V usage is TRBV7-2 and J usage is TRBJ2-3; 9 bases match TRBD2. Trimming took 5 bases from V and 8 from J; bases not matched to a gene: 11. Germline CDR1 is SGHTA and CDR2 is FQGNSA. This CDR3 is 15 amino acids long. CDR3 sequence reads: CASSPLAGGPGTQYF. The CDR3 DNA is TGTGCCAGCAGCCCCCTGGCGGGAGGGCCTGGTACGCAGTATTTT.

The chain couples TRBV6-5 to TRBJ1-2; a possible D gene is TRBD1 (6 bases). This CDR3 region has 12 residues. V lost 4 bases to trimming and J lost 10 bases, with 13 bases between them. Germline CDR1 is MNHEY and CDR2 is SVGAGI. CDR3 sequence reads: CASSSSGEDYTF. CDR3 bases: TGTGCCAGCAGTTCTTCAGGGGAAGACTACACCTTC.

V is TRBV5-1 and J is TRBJ1-5, with 7 bases that match TRBD1. Germline-derived CDR1 and CDR2 are SGHRS and YFSETQ. J was trimmed by 3 bases and V by 4 bases; bases with no gene match: 7. CDR3 length: 15 residues. This chain's CDR3 is CASSLTGRYNQPQHF. The CDR3 bases are TGCGCCAGCAGCCTGACAGGGAGGTACAATCAGCCCCAGCATTTT. The full variable domain, in which reference TRBV5-1 and TRBJ1-5 provide the parts outside the CDR3, is KAGVTQTPRYLIKTRGQQVTLSCSPISGHRSVSWYQQTPGQGLQFLFEYFSETQRNKGNFPGRFSGRQFSNSRSEMNVSTLELGDSALYLCASSLTGRYNQPQHFGDGTRLSIL.

The chain links TRBV2 to TRBJ2-7, with a possible D match to TRBD2 (6 bases). The CDR3 consists of 13 residues. Germline V lookup: CDR1 SNHLY, CDR2 FYNNEI. V lost 7 bases and J lost 2, with 12 bases in between. CDR3 residues: CASNSAGPYEQYF. The CDR3 nucleotides are TGTGCCAGCAACTCTGCGGGACCCTACGAGCAGTACTTC.

The V and J genes are TRBV5-1 and TRBJ1-1; possible D gene TRBD1, 6 bases. Germline V gene data show CDR1 as SGHRS and CDR2 as YFSETQ. The CDR3 runs to 14 residues. Trimming took off 4 bases at V and 0 bases at J, with 10 bases between the two ends. CDR3 DNA sequence: TGCGCCAGCAGCCCAGGACAGATGAACACTGAAGCTTTCTTT. Translating gives CASSPGQMNTEAFF.

CDR3 sequence reads: CASSSPPGHISYEQYF. The CDR3, as DNA: TGTGCCAGCAGCTCACCACCGGGACATATATCCTACGAGCAGTACTTC. This chain joins TRBV7-9 and TRBJ2-7; tentatively, D is TRBD1 (6 bases). Trimming stripped 4 bases from V and 1 base from J, with 17 bases between. There are 16 residues in the CDR3. Germline values: CDR1 SEHNR, CDR2 FQNEAQ (reference sequence). Drawing the rest from reference TRBV7-9 and TRBJ2-7, the complete variable domain is DTGVSQNPRHKITKRGQNVTFRCDPISEHNRLYWYRQTLGQGPEFLTYFQNEAQLEKSRLLSDRFSAERPKGSFSTLEIQRTEQGDSAMYLCASSSPPGHISYEQYFGPGTRLTVT.

This chain uses TRBV7-6 with TRBJ1-1; 10 bases line up with TRBD1. This CDR3 contains 15 residues. The V gene's germline CDR1 is SGHVS and CDR2 FNYEAQ. Trimming cost V 5 bases and J 1 base; bases outside gene matches: 4. The CDR3 sequence is CASSSRQGANTEAFF. The CDR3 DNA reads as TGTGCCAGCAGCAGCCGACAGGGGGCGAACACTGAAGCTTTCTTT.

The CDR3 DNA sequence: TGTGCCAGCAGTTCGGACAGGGGAACTGCTTTCTTT. Translated, it gives CASSSDRGTAFF. The gene calls are TRBV6-5 and TRBJ1-1; 9 nucleotides line up with TRBD1. This CDR3 has 12 amino acids. Trimming at V came to 4 bases and at J to 11 bases, leaving 5 bases not matched to a gene. Germline V lookup: CDR1 MNHEY, CDR2 SVGAGI.

J is TRBJ2-6 and V is TRBV7-8; D unresolved. Germline loops: CDR1 SGHVS, CDR2 FQNEAQ. Deletions cut 2 bases from V and 0 bases from J, with 11 bases between. This CDR3 region has 17 residues. CDR3 nucleotide sequence: TGTGCCAGCAGCTTAAGCTGGGCGATCTCTGGGGCCAACGTCCTGACTTTC. It specifies CASSLSWAISGANVLTF. The entire variable domain, with the rest obtained from reference TRBV7-8 and TRBJ2-6, is as follows: GAGVSQSPRYKVAKRGQDVALRCDPISGHVSLFWYQQALGQGPEFLTYFQNEAQLDKSGLPSDRFFAERPEGSVSTLKIQRTQQEDSAVYLCASSLSWAISGANVLTFGAGSRLTVL.

This clone was observed once. The chain is built from TRBV18 and TRBJ1-4; D is possibly TRBD1 (6 bases). V shed 2 bases and J shed 5 bases, with 9 bases lying between them. The germline gives CDR1 KGHSH, CDR2 LQKENI. This CDR3 comprises 14 residues. Written as DNA, the CDR3 is TGTGCCAGCTCACCAGGACAGCCAAATGAAAAACTGTTTTTT. This encodes CASSPGQPNEKLFF.

This chain links TRBV6-1 with TRBJ1-2; D is ambiguous. CDR1 is MNHNS and CDR2 is SASEGT in the germline V gene. Trimming pared 1 base from V and 1 base from J, leaving 10 bases between. The CDR3 runs to 15 residues. CDR3 DNA sequence: TGTGCCAGCAGTGAAGGGACTTATATTAACTATGGCTACACCTTC. This sequence encodes CASSEGTYINYGYTF.

V is TRBV18 and J is TRBJ1-1, with TRBD1 matching 9 bases. V lost 3 bases to trimming and J lost 5 bases; unmatched junction nucleotides: 10. Per the germline V gene, CDR1 is KGHSH and CDR2 is LQKENI. The CDR3 sequence is 16 residues long. This CDR3 reads CASSPLPGQGVTEAFF. DNA for the CDR3: TGTGCCAGCTCACCCCTCCCGGGACAGGGAGTGACTGAAGCTTTCTTT.

The rearrangement joins TRBV6-5 to TRBJ1-1; 8 nucleotides match TRBD1. Germline V gene lookup returns CDR1 MNHEY and CDR2 SVGAGI. This CDR3 spans 15 amino acids. Trimming removed 6 bases from V and 1 base from J; junction bases left unmatched: 7. DNA for the CDR3: TGTGCCAGCAGAAAGCAGGGGGCGAAGAACACTGAAGCTTTCTTT. It is translated as CASRKQGAKNTEAFF.